This T cell receptor (beta chain) was recovered during a study of somatic mutations in cytotoxic T cells in rheumatoid arthritis. This clone was recorded a few times. Its specificity is not known. Trimming took 2 bases from V and 2 from J, leaving 9 bases between them. CDR3 length: 14 amino acids. CDR1 MDHEN and CDR2 SYDVKM come from the germline V gene. Study-level findings and limits: Some patients, about an eighth of the roughly 60, had a largest CD8+ clone that exceeded 20% of CD8+ cells.

The data were produced by immunoSEQ multiplex PCR, yet TCRdb's version contains in-frame clones alone and is incomplete. The sample records 7,000 to 9,000 clones, about 79% being singletons. This receptor was identified in a woman aged 50 to 60 in good health. Specimen: CD8+ T cells sorted from blood. The chain joins TRBV28 to TRBJ2-5, with D possibly TRBD2 on 5 matching bases. CDR3 residues: CASSLRGAQETQYF. CDR3 nucleotide sequence: TGTGCCAGCAGTTTACGGGGTGCGCAAGAGACCCAGTACTTC.